This T cell receptor (beta chain) was sequenced during a study of Ad26.COV2.S vaccination and SARS-CoV-2 variants. Overall study results and limits: Breadth and depth estimates from TCRs may understate total T cell responses.

Treatment meaning: about 20 received Ad26.COV2.S at low or high dose, single or two shots; about 5 received placebo; per-sample allocation not given. Following the first vaccine or placebo injection, samples were taken on day 63. The CDR3 is 16 amino acids. This clone occurred once. Its antigen is not identified. Sequencing was performed with immunoSEQ multiplex PCR; in TCRdb, only in-frame clones are kept and a portion is missing. Of approximately 350,000 clones listed, roughly 91% are singletons. The TCR originated in a person between 18 and 59 years old who received the Ad26.COV2.S COVID-19 vaccine or a placebo. Material: peripheral blood, obtained in a trial of Ad26.COV2.S vaccine versus placebo. The chain recombines TRBV12-2 with TRBJ2-2; the listed D gene, TRBD1, was not tested against the DNA. TRBV12-2 is flagged as a pseudogene. Written as DNA, the CDR3 is TGTGCAAGTCGCTTAGCGCGGGACAGTGACACCGGGGAGCTGTTTTTT. It translates to CASRLARDSDTGELFF.